These 12 T cell receptor beta chains were all obtained from the same sample, sequenced in a study of monozygotic twins with inflammatory bowel disease. No DNA is given; TCRdb re-called the 5' RACE reads and lists each CDR3 protein once. In all, the sample yields about 99,000 distinct CDR3 sequences. The sample was blood. Every receptor here comes from a human donor with ulcerative colitis or Crohn's disease, or a healthy co-twin of an affected twin (not recorded which).

This chain uses TRBV19 with TRBJ1-5. CDR1 is LNHDA, CDR2 SQIVND, per germline (reference sequence). This CDR3 is built from 13 residues. The CDR3: CASTPPEVQPQHF. The full variable domain, its missing parts supplied by reference TRBV19 and TRBJ1-5, is DGGITQSPKYLFRKEGQNVTLSCEQNLNHDAMYWYRQDPGQGLRLIYYSQIVNDFQKGDIAEGYSVSREKKESFPLTVTSAQKNPTAFYLCASTPPEVQPQHFGDGTRLSIL.

V is TRBV6-1 and J is TRBJ1-4. The CDR3 sequence is 15 residues long. Germline CDR1 reads MNHNS; CDR2 reads SASEGT. CDR3 loop: CASSAVAATNEKLFF.

This chain links TRBV28 with TRBJ2-2; with no DNA, the TCRdb D assignment of TRBD1 cannot be verified. This CDR3 has 15 residues. The germline V gene has CDR1 MDHEN and CDR2 SYDVKM. The chain's CDR3 is CASSSGGSNTGELFF. Supplemented by reference TRBV28 and TRBJ2-2, the full variable domain reads DVKVTQSSRYLVKRTGEKVFLECVQDMDHENMFWYRQDPGLGLRLIYFSYDVKMKEKGDIPEGYSVSREKKERFSLILESASTNQTSMYLCASSSGGSNTGELFFGEGSRLTVL.

This chain joins TRBV6-5 and TRBJ1-5; TCRdb selects TRBD1, and the lack of DNA leaves this call unchecked. Germline V lookup: CDR1 MNHEY, CDR2 SVGAGI. This CDR3 contains 21 residues. This CDR3 is CASSPQPRGVIIPSTFRPQHF.

The gene calls are TRBV29-1 and TRBJ1-4. This CDR3 is 14 amino acids long. Per the germline V gene, CDR1 is SQVTM and CDR2 is ANQGSEA. The CDR3 loop reads CSVEDGLFNEKLFF. Together with reference TRBV29-1 and TRBJ1-4, the CDR3 gives the full variable domain: SAVISQKPSRDICQRGTSLTIQCQVDSQVTMMFWYRQQPGQSLTLIATANQGSEATYESGFVIDKFPISRPNLTFSTLTVSNMSPEDSSIYLCSVEDGLFNEKLFFGSGTQLSVL.

This sequence joins TRBV4-2 and TRBJ1-2. Germline CDR1 reads LGHNA; CDR2 reads YNFKEQ. CDR3 length: 17 residues. CDR3: CASSPFGPEKRLLGYTF.

The chain links TRBV11-2 to TRBJ2-7. The CDR3 is made up of 14 amino acids. CDR1 and CDR2 from the germline V gene are SGHAT and FQNNGV. The CDR3: CASSIPASAYEQYF.

The V call is TRBV6-5, the J call TRBJ1-1. Germline lookup yields CDR1 MNHEY and CDR2 SVGAGI. The CDR3 has 13 residues. CDR3 loop: CASSSVMNTEAFF.

This sequence joins TRBV20-1 and TRBJ2-4; without DNA, the TCRdb call of TRBD1 cannot be checked. There are 13 residues in the CDR3. Germline-derived CDR1 and CDR2 are DFQATT and SNEGSKA (reference sequence). The CDR3 here is CSATGPSMYIQYF.

This chain uses TRBV20-1 with TRBJ2-3; the D call from TCRdb, TRBD2, cannot be confirmed without DNA. Per germline, CDR1 DFQATT and CDR2 SNEGSKA (reference sequence). The CDR3 spans 18 residues. CDR3 residues: CSARDTKLAGLFTDTQYF.

V is TRBV11-2 and J is TRBJ1-6; the D gene TCRdb calls, TRBD1, cannot be checked with no DNA. The CDR3 has 15 residues. Germline V gene sequence: CDR1 SGHAT, CDR2 FQNNGV. CDR3 region: CASTPQRGNYSPLHF. Drawing the rest from reference TRBV11-2 and TRBJ1-6, the complete variable domain is EAGVAQSPRYKIIEKRQSVAFWCNPISGHATLYWYQQILGQGPKLLIQFQNNGVVDDSQLPKDRFSAERLKGVDSTLKIQPAKLEDSAVYLCASTPQRGNYSPLHFGNGTRLTVT.

The chain carries TRBV7-3 and TRBJ1-1. Germline V gene sequence: CDR1 SGHTA, CDR2 FQGTGA. This CDR3 is 14 amino acids long. Here the CDR3 reads CASSLSGWNTEAFF.